A single sample gave rise to the 32 T cell receptor beta chains below, sequenced in a study of chemoradiotherapy in HPV16-positive cancers. Only in-frame clones appear in the TCRdb table, and some are missing; sequencing was by immunoSEQ multiplex PCR. The sample lists tens of thousands of clones, about 92% occurring once. The sample here was blood, taken from a patient who underwent chemoradiotherapy. These receptors originate from a human donor with HPV-associated anogenital cancer.

V gene TRBV7-8 combines with J gene TRBJ2-5; TRBD2 might be the D (6 bases). Trimming left V 5 bases short and J 5 bases short, with 12 bases between. The CDR3 loop spans 13 amino acids. Germline V gene sequence: CDR1 SGHVS, CDR2 FQNEAQ. The CDR3 protein is CASSPTGRETQYF. The CDR3 coding sequence is TGTGCCAGCAGCCCGACGGGGAGGGAGACCCAGTACTTC.

The chain combines TRBV7-8 with TRBJ2-1; 15 bases match TRBD2. The J segment lost 3 bases and the V segment lost 1 base, leaving 1 base of the junction unmatched. CDR1 and CDR2 from the germline V gene are SGHVS and FQNEAQ. This CDR3 has 17 amino acids. The CDR3 spells CASSLGTSGGGYNEQFF. In DNA form, the CDR3 reads TGTGCCAGCAGCTTAGGGACTAGCGGGGGGGGCTACAATGAGCAGTTCTTC. Full variable domain (rest looked up from reference TRBV7-8 and TRBJ2-1): GAGVSQSPRYKVAKRGQDVALRCDPISGHVSLFWYQQALGQGPEFLTYFQNEAQLDKSGLPSDRFFAERPEGSVSTLKIQRTQQEDSAVYLCASSLGTSGGGYNEQFFGPGTRLTVL.

This chain joins TRBV19 and TRBJ1-5; no definite D call. The CDR3 consists of 13 residues. Trimming took off 4 bases at V and 4 bases at J, with 8 bases between the two ends. CDR1 LNHDA and CDR2 SQIVND come from the germline V gene (reference sequence). The CDR3 bases are TGTGCCAGTAGTAGGGGTCAGAATCAGCCCCAGCATTTT. Protein product: CASSRGQNQPQHF.

The chain is built from TRBV29-1 and TRBJ2-7; the match to TRBD1 covers 8 bases. J lost 4 bases, V lost 7 bases, and 15 bases had no gene match. Germline loops: CDR1 SQVTM, CDR2 ANQGSEA. This CDR3 spans 15 amino acids. For the CDR3, the DNA is TGCAGCGCTAGGAAGGGCGTGGACAGGGCTTACGAGCAGTACTTC. It encodes CSARKGVDRAYEQYF.

This CDR3 reads CASSLVVGRGTDTQYF. CDR3 DNA: TGTGCCAGCAGCTTAGTGGTGGGACGAGGCACAGATACGCAGTATTTT. This rearrangement joins TRBV7-9 to TRBJ2-3; D is perhaps TRBD1 or TRBD2 (5 bases each). The V end was cut by 1 base, the J end by 1 base, with 12 bases between. Germline CDR1 is SEHNR and CDR2 is FQNEAQ (reference sequence). CDR3 length: 16 amino acids.

This clone has only one observation. The gene calls are TRBV29-1 and TRBJ1-2, with unresolved D. The CDR3 covers 11 residues. Germline assignment: CDR1 SQVTM and CDR2 ANQGSEA. V was shortened by 7 bases and J by 4 bases, with 10 bases between the two germline ends. DNA for the CDR3: TGCAGCGGGGAGGAGCTCTATGGCTACACCTTC. It specifies CSGEELYGYTF.

The V and J genes are TRBV6-1 and TRBJ2-2; 7 nucleotides agree with TRBD2. The CDR3 length is 14 residues. The V segment lost 4 bases and the J segment 4 bases; nucleotides outside the gene matches: 3. Germline values: CDR1 MNHNS, CDR2 SASEGT. The CDR3 loop is CASSVLAATGELFF. The CDR3 region has the DNA TGTGCCAGCAGTGTTCTAGCGGCCACCGGGGAGCTGTTTTTT.

V usage is TRBV9 and J usage is TRBJ2-2; D might be TRBD2 (5 bases). CDR3 length: 17 residues. The V end lost 0 bases, the J end lost 6 bases, and 18 bases lay between the germline ends. Germline V gene lookup returns CDR1 SGDLS and CDR2 YYNGEE. This CDR3 is CASSVVEGSPAPGELFF. CDR3 coding DNA: TGTGCCAGCAGCGTAGTTGAAGGGAGTCCAGCTCCCGGGGAGCTGTTTTTT.

The chain recombines TRBV7-9 with TRBJ2-7; the D gene could be TRBD1 or TRBD2 (5 bases each). V was clipped by 2 bases and J by 3 bases, with 14 bases between them. CDR1 and CDR2 (germline): SEHNR, FQNEAQ (reference sequence). The CDR3 covers 15 residues. The CDR3 sequence is CASSLFPQGDYEQYF. In DNA form, the CDR3 reads TGTGCCAGCAGCTTATTCCCCCAGGGAGACTACGAGCAGTACTTC.

This clone was detected only once. The rearrangement uses TRBV27 and TRBJ2-3, with a weak D call TRBD2 (6 bases). The CDR3 has 17 residues. Germline V gene sequence: CDR1 MNHEY, CDR2 SMNVEV (reference sequence). V lost 1 base and J lost 0, with 14 bases in between. The CDR3 bases are TGTGCCAGCAGTTTATTCGGGACTTCCCTTAGCACAGATACGCAGTATTTT. Translated: CASSLFGTSLSTDTQYF.

This clone was counted once. This chain links TRBV18 with TRBJ2-7; a weak D match, TRBD1 (6 bases). In germline, CDR1 is KGHSH, CDR2 LQKENI. The CDR3 has 15 residues. V lost 3 bases and J 2 bases, leaving 14 bases between the germline ends. The CDR3 sequence: CASSPPGTHTYEQYF. CDR3 DNA sequence: TGTGCCAGCTCACCCCCCGGGACACACACCTACGAGCAGTACTTC. Supplemented by reference TRBV18 and TRBJ2-7, the full variable domain reads NAGVMQNPRHLVRRRGQEARLRCSPMKGHSHVYWYRQLPEEGLKFMVYLQKENIIDESGMPKERFSAEFPKEGPSILRIQQVVRGDSAAYFCASSPPGTHTYEQYFGPGTRLTVT.

This chain joins TRBV29-1 and TRBJ2-5; possible D gene TRBD1, 6 bases. Trimming took off 4 bases at V and 4 bases at J, with 13 bases between the two ends. The length of the CDR3 is 13 residues. Germline V CDR1 and CDR2: SQVTM, ANQGSEA. The CDR3 is CSVGRTAGETQYF. Here the CDR3 DNA reads TGCAGCGTTGGAAGGACAGCTGGAGAGACCCAGTACTTC.

The chain couples TRBV7-9 to TRBJ2-2; possibly TRBD1 or TRBD2 for D (5 bases each). Germline values: CDR1 SEHNR, CDR2 FQNEAQ (reference sequence). There are 16 residues in the CDR3. The V and J ends lost 6 bases and 0 bases respectively, with 14 bases between them. The CDR3 reads CASRSSGAANTGELFF. DNA of the CDR3: TGTGCCAGCAGGTCTTCCGGGGCAGCGAACACCGGGGAGCTGTTTTTT.

V and J are TRBV9 and TRBJ2-3, with 12 bases lining up with TRBD2. CDR3 length: 16 residues. Germline V lookup: CDR1 SGDLS, CDR2 YYNGEE. J gave up 3 bases and V 1 base, and 3 bases lay outside the gene matches. The CDR3 DNA follows: TGTGCCAGCAGCGTATCACTAGCGGGGGGAACAGATACGCAGTATTTT. This translates into CASSVSLAGGTDTQYF.

This chain uses TRBV27 with TRBJ1-4; 9 bases fit TRBD1. The germline CDR1 and CDR2 sequences are MNHEY and SMNVEV (reference sequence). V lost 5 bases and J lost 8; bases outside the gene matches: 9. The CDR3 length is 15 residues. The CDR3 protein is CASSGQGRLGEKLFF. CDR3 coding DNA: TGTGCCAGCAGTGGACAGGGGCGGTTGGGGGAAAAACTGTTTTTT.

The CDR3 DNA sequence: TGTGCCATCAGTGGGGGGGGACAGGGAACCTACGAGCAGTACTTC. It codes for CAISGGGQGTYEQYF. The J gene is TRBJ2-7, the V gene TRBV10-3, with TRBD1 matching over 9 bases. V gave up 4 bases and J gave up 2 bases; unmatched junction bases: 6. The length of the CDR3 is 15 residues. Germline CDR1 is ENHRY and CDR2 is SYGVKD.

This rearrangement joins TRBV5-1 to TRBJ2-7, with unresolved D. From germline, CDR1 is SGHRS and CDR2 YFSETQ. This CDR3 has 14 residues. Trimming took 0 bases from V and 2 from J, leaving 9 bases between them. The CDR3 spells CASSLDAGAYEQYF. CDR3 sequence (DNA): TGCGCCAGCAGCTTGGACGCAGGAGCCTACGAGCAGTACTTC. Together with reference TRBV5-1 and TRBJ2-7, the CDR3 gives the full variable domain: KAGVTQTPRYLIKTRGQQVTLSCSPISGHRSVSWYQQTPGQGLQFLFEYFSETQRNKGNFPGRFSGRQFSNSRSEMNVSTLELGDSALYLCASSLDAGAYEQYFGPGTRLTVT.

CDR3 coding DNA: TGTGCCAGCAGCTTAGGGCCCCGTGCGTATTTT. Protein sequence: CASSLGPRAYF. The V and J genes are TRBV7-2 and TRBJ2-3; D is unresolved. V dropped 1 base and J dropped 14 bases, with 10 bases sitting between them. The CDR3 has 11 residues. Germline CDR1 and CDR2: SGHTA and FQGNSA. Combining the CDR3 with reference TRBV7-2 and TRBJ2-3 gives the whole variable domain GAGVSQSPSNKVTEKGKDVELRCDPISGHTALYWYRQSLGQGLEFLIYFQGNSAPDKSGLPSDRFSAERTGGSVSTLTIQRTQQEDSAVYLCASSLGPRAYFGPGTRLTVL.

A single count supports this clone. The V call is TRBV30, the J call TRBJ2-5; no firm D call. Germline V gives CDR1 GTSNPN, CDR2 SVGIG (reference sequence). The CDR3 extends over 13 amino acids. The V end lost 3 bases, the J end lost 4 bases, and 12 bases lay between the germline ends. CDR3 protein: CAWRGWAGETQYF. The CDR3 coding sequence is TGTGCCTGGAGGGGATGGGCCGGAGAGACCCAGTACTTC.

The chain carries TRBV5-6 and TRBJ2-7; 7 nucleotides match TRBD1. Germline V CDR1 and CDR2: SGHDT, YYEEEE. The length of the CDR3 is 15 residues. Trimming at V came to 3 bases and at J to 6 bases, leaving 12 bases not matched to a gene. For the CDR3, the DNA is TGTGCCAGCAGCTCACAGGGGTGGGGGATTGGCGAGCAGTACTTC. The encoded protein is CASSSQGWGIGEQYF.

The chain carries TRBV13 and TRBJ2-1; TRBD2 aligns across 12 bases. The germline V gene encodes CDR1 PRHDT and CDR2 FYEKMQ (reference sequence). V was pared by 0 bases and J by 5 bases, with 8 bases of the junction left unmatched. The CDR3 spans 18 residues. The CDR3 DNA reads as TGTGCCAGCAGCTTAGGGCTAGCGGGGGGGCCGGGGAACAATGAGCAGTTCTTC. Protein product: CASSLGLAGGPGNNEQFF. Together with reference TRBV13 and TRBJ2-1, the CDR3 gives the full variable domain: AAGVIQSPRHLIKEKRETATLKCYPIPRHDTVYWYQQGPGQDPQFLISFYEKMQSDKGSIPDRFSAQQFSDYHSELNMSSLELGDSALYFCASSLGLAGGPGNNEQFFGPGTRLTVL.

The V and J genes are TRBV4-1 and TRBJ2-1; tentatively, D is TRBD2 (6 bases). This CDR3 spans 12 amino acids. CDR1 is MGHRA, CDR2 YSYEKL, per germline. V was pared by 3 bases and J by 9 bases, with 9 bases between. DNA of the CDR3: TGCGCCAGCAGCCATGCCGGGGGTGAGCAGTTCTTC. This codes for CASSHAGGEQFF.

The chain joins TRBV5-4 to TRBJ2-5; D is perhaps TRBD1 or TRBD2 (5 bases each). V lost 0 bases, J lost 1 base, and 7 bases lay in between. In germline, CDR1 is SGHNT, CDR2 YYREEE (reference sequence). The length of the CDR3 is 14 residues. The CDR3 protein is CASSLAGTQETQYF. As DNA, the CDR3 is TGTGCCAGCAGCTTGGCCGGGACCCAAGAGACCCAGTACTTC.

Only a few counts were recorded for this clone. V and J are TRBV6-5 and TRBJ1-1, with D maybe TRBD1 (5 bases). Trimming removed 8 bases from V and 4 bases from J, with 14 bases in between. The V gene's germline CDR1 is MNHEY and CDR2 SVGAGI. The CDR3 contains 13 residues. The CDR3: CASFIGRGTEAFF. The CDR3, as DNA: TGTGCCAGCTTTATCGGGAGGGGCACTGAAGCTTTCTTT.

This chain connects TRBV10-2 to TRBJ2-7; 7 bases fit TRBD1. This CDR3 is 15 amino acids long. With V trimmed by 6 bases and J by 4 bases, 12 bases remained unmatched. Germline CDR1 WSHSY, CDR2 SAAADI. CDR3 loop: CASRPHRDSSYEQYF. CDR3 bases: TGCGCCAGCAGGCCCCACCGGGACAGCTCGTACGAGCAGTACTTC.

V and J are TRBV19 and TRBJ2-7, with TRBD2 identical over 12 bases. The CDR3 has 15 amino acids. CDR1 and CDR2 (germline): LNHDA, SQIVND (reference sequence). V shed 6 bases, J shed 6 bases, and the junction held 9 bases outside the gene matches. The CDR3 sequence is CASRDASGGAGEQYF. The CDR3 DNA is TGTGCCAGTAGGGACGCTAGCGGGGGGGCTGGCGAGCAGTACTTC.

This chain connects TRBV11-2 to TRBJ2-1, with 9 bases lining up with TRBD1. The CDR3 runs to 15 residues. Looked up from germline, CDR1 is SGHAT and CDR2 is FQNNGV. The ends lost 1 base at V and 6 bases at J; junction bases unmatched: 4. CDR3 residues: CASSLVGQGPNEQFF. The CDR3 coding sequence is TGTGCCAGCAGCTTAGTAGGACAGGGGCCCAATGAGCAGTTCTTC.

In DNA, the CDR3 is TGTGCCAGCAGTAAGGTGACCGGGGAGCTGTTTTTT. It is translated as CASSKVTGELFF. This rearrangement joins TRBV6-6 to TRBJ2-2; the D is unclear. Trimming took off 5 bases at V and 5 bases at J, with 6 bases between the two ends. This CDR3 has 12 residues. CDR1 and CDR2 from the germline V gene are MNHNY and SVGAGI (reference sequence).

The chain joins TRBV2 to TRBJ1-5, with TRBD1 identical over 9 bases. CDR3 length: 15 amino acids. The J segment lost 2 bases and the V segment lost 6 bases, leaving 5 bases of the junction unmatched. CDR1 SNHLY and CDR2 FYNNEI come from the germline V gene. The CDR3 reads CASSWTGAGNQPQHF. CDR3 sequence (DNA): TGTGCCAGCAGCTGGACAGGGGCGGGCAATCAGCCCCAGCATTTT.

This rearrangement joins TRBV11-2 to TRBJ1-3; D not resolved. Per the germline V gene, CDR1 is SGHAT and CDR2 is FQNNGV. There are 15 residues in the CDR3. V gave up 1 base and J gave up 0 bases, with 7 bases separating them. DNA for the CDR3: TGTGCCAGCAGCTTAGCCTGGGGCTCTGGAAACACCATATATTTT. This translates into CASSLAWGSGNTIYF.

This chain uses TRBV27 with TRBJ2-1, with TRBD1 as a possible D gene (6 bases). The CDR3 is 16 amino acids. Per germline, CDR1 MNHEY and CDR2 SMNVEV (reference sequence). Trimming cost V 5 bases and J 0 bases, with 14 bases left between them. The CDR3 sequence is CASSRFTGSSYNEQFF. In DNA form, the CDR3 reads TGTGCCAGCAGTCGATTCACAGGGAGCTCCTACAATGAGCAGTTCTTC.

The chain couples TRBV19 to TRBJ1-3, with D unresolved. The CDR3 has 16 amino acids. Germline V gives CDR1 LNHDA, CDR2 SQIVND (reference sequence). The germline V and J ends were trimmed by 1 base and 0 bases, with 10 bases remaining between them. The CDR3 region is CASSIGPGSSGNTIYF. DNA for the CDR3: TGTGCCAGTAGTATAGGGCCGGGGAGCTCTGGAAACACCATATATTTT.